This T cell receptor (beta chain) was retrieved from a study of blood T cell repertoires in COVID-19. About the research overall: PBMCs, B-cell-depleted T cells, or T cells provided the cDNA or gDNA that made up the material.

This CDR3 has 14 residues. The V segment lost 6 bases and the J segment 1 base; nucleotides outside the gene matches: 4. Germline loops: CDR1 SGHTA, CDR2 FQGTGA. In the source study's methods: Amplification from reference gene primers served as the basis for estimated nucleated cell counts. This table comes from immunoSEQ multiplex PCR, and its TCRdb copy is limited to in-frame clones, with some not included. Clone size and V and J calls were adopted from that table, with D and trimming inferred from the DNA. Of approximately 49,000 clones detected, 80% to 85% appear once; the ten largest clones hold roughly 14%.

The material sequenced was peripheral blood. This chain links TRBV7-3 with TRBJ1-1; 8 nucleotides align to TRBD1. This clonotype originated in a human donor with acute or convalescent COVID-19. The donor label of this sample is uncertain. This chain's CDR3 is CASRFGQGNTEAFF. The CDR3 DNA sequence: TGTGCCAGCAGGTTCGGACAGGGGAACACTGAAGCTTTCTTT. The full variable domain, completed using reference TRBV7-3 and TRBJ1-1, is GAGVSQTPSNKVTEKGKYVELRCDPISGHTALYWYRQSLGQGPEFLIYFQGTGAADDSGLPNDRFFAVRPEGSVSTLKIQRTERGDSAVYLCASRFGQGNTEAFFGQGTRLTVV.